The 22 T cell receptor beta chains below all came from one sample that was sequenced in a study of blood T cell repertoires in COVID-19. The repertoire was sequenced with immunoSEQ multiplex PCR; TCRdb's copy has only in-frame clones and lacks some. The sample holds about 230,000 clones, about four fifths seen once. Sequenced sample: peripheral blood. All receptors come from a man in his forties or fifties with active or convalescent COVID-19.

The chain is built from TRBV28 and TRBJ1-4, with a possible D match to TRBD1 (5 bases). Germline V CDR1 and CDR2: MDHEN, SYDVKM. V lost 3 bases and J 7 bases, leaving 15 bases between the germline ends. There are 15 residues in the CDR3. The CDR3: CASSFPISGGEKLFF. The CDR3 nucleotides are TGTGCCAGCAGTTTCCCGATCTCGGGGGGTGAAAAACTGTTTTTT.

The chain employs TRBV2 and TRBJ1-5, with 10 bases fitting TRBD1. The CDR3 runs to 15 residues. CDR1 SNHLY and CDR2 FYNNEI come from the germline V gene. Losses at the gene ends were 7 bases for V and 2 bases for J; bases not matched to a gene: 5. CDR3 loop: CASTLTGGGNQPQHF. The CDR3 DNA sequence: TGTGCCAGCACTTTGACAGGGGGCGGCAATCAGCCCCAGCATTTT.

The chain links TRBV2 to TRBJ1-2; maybe TRBD1 (5 bases). Germline V lookup: CDR1 SNHLY, CDR2 FYNNEI. Trimming pared 0 bases from V and 7 bases from J, leaving 18 bases between. This CDR3 spans 16 amino acids. The DNA for the CDR3 is TGTGCCAGCAGTGAAGCACGGGGGAGGGGAATTGGTGGCTACACCTTC. It encodes CASSEARGRGIGGYTF.

This clone was detected only a few times. V usage is TRBV5-4 and J usage is TRBJ1-5, with a weak D call TRBD1 (6 bases). Germline V gives CDR1 SGHNT, CDR2 YYREEE (reference sequence). The CDR3 totals 14 residues. Trimming took off 1 base at V and 2 bases at J, with 7 bases between the two ends. The CDR3: CASSLSGGNQPQHF. CDR3 DNA: TGTGCCAGCAGCTTGTCAGGGGGCAATCAGCCCCAGCATTTT.

This clone was picked up one time. The V gene is TRBV28, the J gene TRBJ1-2; TRBD1 is a possible D gene (6 bases). CDR1 is MDHEN, CDR2 SYDVKM, per germline. V was pared by 1 base and J by 4 bases, with 13 bases between. The CDR3 loop spans 15 amino acids. Written as DNA, the CDR3 is TGTGCCAGCAGTTTATCAGGGGAGAGGGTCTATGGCTACACCTTC. It encodes CASSLSGERVYGYTF.

The chain combines TRBV5-1 with TRBJ2-3; D unclear. CDR1 is SGHRS, CDR2 YFSETQ, per germline. The CDR3 totals 14 residues. V was cut by 5 bases and J by 0 bases, with 10 bases left in between. The CDR3 sequence is CASSPGLSTDTQYF. The DNA of the CDR3 is TGCGCCAGCAGTCCTGGCCTTAGCACAGATACGCAGTATTTT.

The chain joins TRBV4-2 to TRBJ2-3; 8 bases are a match to TRBD1. The V and J ends lost 0 bases and 1 base, in that order; junction bases with no gene match: 3. Germline V CDR1 and CDR2: LGHNA, YNFKEQ. CDR3 length: 16 residues. DNA for the CDR3: TGTGCCAGCAGCCAAGAGGACAGGGCGGGCACAGATACGCAGTATTTT. Protein sequence: CASSQEDRAGTDTQYF.

This clone was picked up a small number of times. This chain joins TRBV6-5 and TRBJ1-6, with 7 bases aligning to TRBD1. Per the germline V gene, CDR1 is MNHEY and CDR2 is SVGAGI. This CDR3 region has 15 residues. V lost 6 bases to trimming and J lost 9 bases; unmatched junction nucleotides: 11. The CDR3 reads CASSPRDRQSSPLHF. The CDR3 region has the DNA TGTGCCAGCAGCCCCCGGGACAGACAATCTTCACCCCTCCACTTT.

This clone was recorded many times. This rearrangement joins TRBV5-1 to TRBJ2-1, with 14 bases fitting TRBD2. Germline V gives CDR1 SGHRS, CDR2 YFSETQ. The CDR3 covers 15 residues. The V and J ends lost 0 bases and 10 bases, in that order; junction bases with no gene match: 3. The CDR3 spells CASSLVGLAGEEQFF. CDR3 in DNA: TGCGCCAGCAGCTTGGTGGGACTAGCGGGGGAGGAGCAGTTCTTC.

V usage is TRBV18 and J usage is TRBJ1-2, with D hard to call. The CDR3 covers 13 residues. Trimming shortened V by 2 bases and J by 0 bases, and 4 bases separated the two germline ends. CDR1 and CDR2 from the germline V gene are KGHSH and LQKENI. DNA of the CDR3: TGTGCCAGCTCACCAACGGCTAACTATGGCTACACCTTC. Translation gives CASSPTANYGYTF.

V usage is TRBV20-1 and J usage is TRBJ2-5, with D perhaps TRBD2 (6 bases). This CDR3 is 14 amino acids long. Trimming cost V 3 bases and J 3 bases, with 14 bases left between them. Germline V gene sequence: CDR1 DFQATT, CDR2 SNEGSKA (reference sequence). The CDR3 DNA follows: TGCAGTGCTAGTAAAAGGTCGGGGGAAGAGACCCAGTACTTC. Its protein product is CSASKRSGEETQYF.

The J gene is TRBJ1-1, the V gene TRBV11-1; 8 positions agree with TRBD1. The CDR3 is 16 residues long. Looked up from germline, CDR1 is SGHAT and CDR2 is FQDESV (reference sequence). V gave up 4 bases and J gave up 5 bases; unmatched junction bases: 12. The CDR3 here is CASSSHQGAGGTEAFF. CDR3 DNA sequence: TGTGCCAGCAGCTCCCACCAGGGGGCAGGGGGGACTGAAGCTTTCTTT.

The chain joins TRBV7-2 to TRBJ1-4; D is unclear. CDR3 size: 15 residues. Trimming pared 5 bases from V and 5 bases from J, leaving 15 bases between. CDR1 is SGHTA and CDR2 is FQGNSA in the germline V gene. The CDR3 bases are TGTGCCAGCAGCCCCTGGGTCCAGGTGAATGAAAAACTGTTTTTT. This encodes CASSPWVQVNEKLFF.

This clone was counted a single time. The chain links TRBV24-1 to TRBJ2-2; TRBD1 matches at 10 bases. Germline V gene data show CDR1 as KGHDR and CDR2 as SFDVKD. The CDR3 spans 18 residues. Germline trimming cut 4 bases from V and 0 bases from J; bases unmatched to any gene: 7. CDR3 protein: CATSDDRGRIANTGELFF. The CDR3 nucleotides are TGTGCCACCAGTGACGACAGGGGGCGAATCGCGAACACCGGGGAGCTGTTTTTT.

The gene calls are TRBV4-1 and TRBJ2-7; D is perhaps TRBD1 (7 bases). CDR3 length: 15 residues. Trimming took 5 bases from V and 7 from J, leaving 21 bases between them. The germline CDR1 and CDR2 sequences are MGHRA and YSYEKL. CDR3: CASSLLGQGGQEQYF. In DNA, the CDR3 is TGCGCCAGCAGCTTGCTGGGGCAGGGGGGTCAGGAGCAGTACTTC.

The genes are TRBV5-1 and TRBJ1-5, with 9 nucleotides matching TRBD1. After removal of 8 bases from V and 6 bases from J, the junction contained 12 bases not matched to a gene. Looked up from germline, CDR1 is SGHRS and CDR2 is YFSETQ. This CDR3 is built from 15 residues. CDR3 residues: CASSRTGGISQPQHF. The CDR3 coding sequence is TGCGCCAGTTCGAGAACAGGGGGCATAAGTCAGCCCCAGCATTTT.

This clone has just a few counts. At one boundary the junction diverges from the germline segment, which might be a read error. The chain couples TRBV2 to TRBJ1-4; tentatively, D is TRBD1 (6 bases). Germline CDR1 SNHLY, CDR2 FYNNEI. CDR3 size: 15 residues. CDR3 region: CASREESGAGEKLFF. The CDR3 nucleotides are TGTGCCAGCAGGGAAGAGTCAGGGGCAGGGGAAAAACTGTTTTTT.

V gene TRBV7-3 combines with J gene TRBJ2-7; 10 bases match TRBD2. V lost 9 bases, J lost 4 bases, and 6 bases stayed unmatched. This CDR3 has 13 amino acids. Germline V gene sequence: CDR1 SGHTA, CDR2 FQGTGA. DNA of the CDR3: TGTGCCAGTTCCAAGCGGGGGGGTTACGAGCAGTACTTC. Protein product: CASSKRGGYEQYF.

The V gene is TRBV21-1, the J gene TRBJ2-1; no DNA check was done on the table's D call, TRBD2. TRBV21-1 is assigned pseudogene status. The CDR3 sequence is 13 residues long. The DNA for the CDR3 is TGTGCCAGCAGCCGAAGGGAGGGAAATGAGCAGTTCTTC. Translation gives CASSRREGNEQFF.

The chain joins TRBV18 to TRBJ2-1; tentative D call: TRBD2 (6 bases). CDR3 size: 13 residues. V lost 2 bases, J lost 6 bases, and 8 bases lay in between. Germline loops: CDR1 KGHSH, CDR2 LQKENI. CDR3 DNA: TGTGCCAGCTCACCAACTAGCCCCAATGAGCAGTTCTTC. Translated: CASSPTSPNEQFF. The full variable domain, its missing parts supplied by reference TRBV18 and TRBJ2-1, is NAGVMQNPRHLVRRRGQEARLRCSPMKGHSHVYWYRQLPEEGLKFMVYLQKENIIDESGMPKERFSAEFPKEGPSILRIQQVVRGDSAAYFCASSPTSPNEQFFGPGTRLTVL.

This sequence joins TRBV9 and TRBJ1-2; 11 bases are a match to TRBD1. This CDR3 has 17 residues. V shed 3 bases, J shed 4 bases, and the junction held 11 bases outside the gene matches. Germline V gives CDR1 SGDLS, CDR2 YYNGEE. The CDR3: CASSESRTGGGIYGYTF. CDR3 bases: TGTGCCAGCAGCGAGTCCAGGACAGGGGGCGGTATCTATGGCTACACCTTC.

The rearrangement joins TRBV27 to TRBJ2-3; 7 positions match TRBD2. With V trimmed by 2 bases and J by 2 bases, 1 base remained unmatched. The germline V gene encodes CDR1 MNHEY and CDR2 SMNVEV (reference sequence). This CDR3 is built from 14 residues. The CDR3 DNA sequence: TGTGCCAGCAGTTTAGCGGGGGTCACAGATACGCAGTATTTT. It codes for CASSLAGVTDTQYF.